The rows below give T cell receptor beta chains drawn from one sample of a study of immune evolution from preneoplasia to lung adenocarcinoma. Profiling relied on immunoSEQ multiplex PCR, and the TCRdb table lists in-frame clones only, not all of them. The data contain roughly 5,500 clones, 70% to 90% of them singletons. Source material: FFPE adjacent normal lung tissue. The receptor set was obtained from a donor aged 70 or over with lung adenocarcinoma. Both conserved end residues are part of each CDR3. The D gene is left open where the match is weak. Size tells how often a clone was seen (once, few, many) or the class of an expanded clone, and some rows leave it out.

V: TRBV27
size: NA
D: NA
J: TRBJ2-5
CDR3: CASSLSPRGPQETQYF
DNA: TGTGCCAGCAGTTTATCGCCCCGGGGGCCCCAAGAGACCCAGTACTTC

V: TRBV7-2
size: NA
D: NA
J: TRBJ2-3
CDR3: CASSSDFDTQYF
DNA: TGTGCCAGCAGCTCGGACTTTGATACGCAGTATTTT

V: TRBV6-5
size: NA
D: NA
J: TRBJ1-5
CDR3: CASSYGGRGNQPQHF
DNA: TGTGCCAGCAGTTACGGGGGGCGCGGCAATCAGCCCCAGCATTTT

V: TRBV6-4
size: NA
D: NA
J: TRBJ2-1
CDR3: CASSNQGNEQFF
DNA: TGTGCCAGCAGCAACCAGGGGAATGAGCAGTTCTTC

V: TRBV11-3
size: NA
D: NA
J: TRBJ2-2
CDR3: CASSLGGNTGELFF
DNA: TGTGCCAGCAGCTTAGGAGGGAACACCGGGGAGCTGTTTTTT

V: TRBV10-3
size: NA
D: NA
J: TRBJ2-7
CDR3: CAISGSSYEQYF
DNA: TGTGCCATCAGTGGCAGCTCCTACGAGCAGTACTTC

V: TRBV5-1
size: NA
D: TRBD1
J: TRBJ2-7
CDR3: CASSLATGEYEQYF
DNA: TGCGCCAGCAGCTTGGCGACAGGGGAATACGAGCAGTACTTC

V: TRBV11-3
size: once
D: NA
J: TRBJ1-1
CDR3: CASSLEGAGEAFF
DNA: TGTGCCAGCAGCTTAGAGGGGGCTGGTGAAGCTTTCTTT

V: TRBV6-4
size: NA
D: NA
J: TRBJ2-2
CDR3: CASSDSSTGELFF
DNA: TGTGCCAGCAGTGACTCGAGCACCGGGGAGCTGTTTTTT

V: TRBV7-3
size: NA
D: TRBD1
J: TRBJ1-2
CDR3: CASSPTGNQGYTF
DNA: TGTGCCAGCAGTCCGACAGGGAATCAGGGCTACACCTTC

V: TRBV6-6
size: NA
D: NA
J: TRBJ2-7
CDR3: CASIKNYEQYF
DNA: TGTGCCAGCATTAAAAACTACGAGCAGTACTTC

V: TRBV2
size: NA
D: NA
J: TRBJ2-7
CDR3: CASATIGTDPTKQYF
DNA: TGTGCCAGCGCCACCATAGGAACAGATCCTACGAAGCAGTACTTC

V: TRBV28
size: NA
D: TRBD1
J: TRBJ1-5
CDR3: CASSLGTGNNQPQHF
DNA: TGTGCCAGCAGCCTAGGGACAGGGAACAATCAGCCCCAGCATTTT

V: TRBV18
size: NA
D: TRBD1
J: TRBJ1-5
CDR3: CASSPPFGQGGNQPQHF
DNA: TGTGCCAGCTCACCACCTTTCGGACAGGGGGGCAATCAGCCCCAGCATTTT

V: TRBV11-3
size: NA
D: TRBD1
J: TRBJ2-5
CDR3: CASTYSGTGLGQETQYF
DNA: TGTGCCAGCACGTATTCCGGGACAGGGCTGGGTCAAGAGACCCAGTACTTC

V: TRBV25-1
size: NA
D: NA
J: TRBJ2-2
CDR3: CASSEYTGVRAGELFF
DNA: TGTGCCAGCAGTGAATACACAGGAGTTAGGGCCGGGGAGCTGTTTTTT

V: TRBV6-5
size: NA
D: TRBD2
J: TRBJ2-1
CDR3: CASSYGLGGNEQFF
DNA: TGTGCCAGCAGTTATGGACTAGGCGGCAATGAGCAGTTCTTC

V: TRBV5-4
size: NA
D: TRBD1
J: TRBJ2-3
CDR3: CASSWDRTSTDTQYF
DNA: TGTGCCAGCAGCTGGGACAGAACTAGCACAGATACGCAGTATTTT

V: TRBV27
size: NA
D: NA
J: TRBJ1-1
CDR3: CASSHLGNTEAFF
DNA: TGTGCCAGCAGTCACCTAGGGAACACTGAAGCTTTCTTT

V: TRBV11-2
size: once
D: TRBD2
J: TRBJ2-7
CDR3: CASSLVAGGQYEQYF
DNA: TGTGCCAGCAGCTTAGTGGCGGGAGGGCAGTACGAGCAGTACTTC

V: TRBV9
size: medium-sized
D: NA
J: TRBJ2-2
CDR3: CASSVEAGRWDTGELFF
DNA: TGTGCCAGCAGCGTAGAGGCAGGGCGATGGGACACCGGGGAGCTGTTTTTT

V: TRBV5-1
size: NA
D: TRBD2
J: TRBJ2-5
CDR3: CASSFGLAGPQETQYF
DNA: TGCGCCAGCAGCTTCGGGCTAGCGGGACCTCAAGAGACCCAGTACTTC

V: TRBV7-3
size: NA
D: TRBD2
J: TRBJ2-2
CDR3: CASSLTLAGGPAGELFF
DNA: TGTGCCAGCAGCTTAACTCTGGCGGGAGGGCCAGCCGGGGAGCTGTTTTTT

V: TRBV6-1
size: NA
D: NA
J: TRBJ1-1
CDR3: CAVRYGPEGNTEAFF
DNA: TGTGCCGTCCGGTACGGACCCGAAGGGAACACTGAAGCTTTCTTT

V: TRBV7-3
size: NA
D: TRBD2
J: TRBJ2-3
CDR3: CASSETSGATDTQYF
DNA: TGTGCCAGCAGCGAGACTAGCGGAGCCACAGATACGCAGTATTTT

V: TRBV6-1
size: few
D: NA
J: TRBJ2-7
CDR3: CASSESGYEQYF
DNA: TGTGCCAGCAGTGAATCAGGTTACGAGCAGTACTTC

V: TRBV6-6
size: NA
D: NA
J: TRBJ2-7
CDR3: CASSYSKGLNYEQYF
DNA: TGTGCCAGCAGTTACTCTAAAGGGTTGAACTACGAGCAGTACTTC

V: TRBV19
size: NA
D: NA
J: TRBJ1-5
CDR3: CASSIVTRFWSNQPQHF
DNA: TGTGCCAGTAGTATAGTGACGAGGTTTTGGAGCAATCAGCCCCAGCATTTT

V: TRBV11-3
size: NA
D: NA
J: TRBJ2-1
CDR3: CASSLGLSEQFF
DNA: TGTGCCAGCAGCTTGGGTTTGAGTGAGCAGTTCTTC